This T cell receptor (beta chain) was sequenced during a study of blood T cell repertoires in COVID-19. Study overall: There were acute and convalescent COVID-19 samples, and they came from the United States, Italy and Spain.

The repertoire was sequenced with immunoSEQ multiplex PCR; TCRdb's copy has only in-frame clones and lacks some. The sample holds roughly 62,000 clones, 70% to 90% seen once. CDR3 length: 17 residues. CDR1 is KGHDR and CDR2 is SFDVKD in the germline V gene. J gave up 6 bases and V 5 bases, and 6 bases lay outside the gene matches. The rearrangement links TRBV24-1 to TRBJ2-2, with 15 bases fitting TRBD2. This sequence originates from an older man with acute or convalescent COVID-19. Sequences were obtained from peripheral blood. In nucleotides, the CDR3 is TGTGCCACCAGTGGCGGACTAGCGGGGGGGGGCCCCGGGGAGCTGTTTTTT. It translates to CATSGGLAGGGPGELFF.